The clone carrying this T cell receptor beta chain was detected many times. Its antigen is as yet unknown. Stable disease denoted Graves' hyperthyroidism without ophthalmopathy progression within 18 months. On the basis of clinical symptoms, serum thyroxine and TRAb, thyroid ultrasound and orbital computed tomography, diagnoses were made. This record comes from a study of T cells in Graves' hyperthyroidism and ophthalmopathy. Whole-study context: Blood was drawn when the patient was first diagnosed and still untreated. Study-wide results and limits: Stable hyperthyroidism was separated from ophthalmopathy by a model based on 13 V-J features.

From RNA transcripts, TCR beta CDR3 regions were amplified. HTBI primers were employed in a first-round RT-PCR of the TCR CDR3. TCRdb reanalysed the multiplex PCR reads using MiXCR and keeps one entry per CDR3 protein. The sample lists 750,000 to 950,000 distinct CDR3 sequences; about two fifths were seen once. Unmatched junction bases numbered 3, after V lost 2 bases and J lost 2 bases. Germline V gives CDR1 SGHTA, CDR2 FQGTGA. There are 16 residues in the CDR3. The sequence derives from a man between 18 and 35 years old with Graves' hyperthyroidism. The sample taken for sequencing was blood. The chain combines TRBV7-3 with TRBJ2-6, with 7 bases lining up with TRBD2. This chain's CDR3 is CASSLYAGAGANVLTF. CDR3 DNA: TGTGCCAGCAGCTTATATGCGGGAGCTGGGGCCAACGTCCTGACTTTC.